A selection of T cell receptor beta chains follows, all from one sample in a study of cytomegalovirus exposure and HLA in healthy donors. TCRdb keeps only in-frame clones here, not all; method: immunoSEQ multiplex PCR. The sample records about 180,000 clones, roughly 80% being singletons. Sequencing was performed on PBMCs. The receptor source for this set is a male donor in good health and CMV-seronegative. CDR3s include the opening cysteine and the closing phenylalanine or tryptophan. D genes are given only for firm matches. Not every row has a clone size; where given, it reads once, few, many or a size class.

NA	TRBJ1-1	TRBV15	NA	TGTGCCACCAGCAGAGATTCGGGCAGGGGCACTGAAGCTTTCTTT	CATSRDSGRGTEAFF
TRBD1	TRBJ2-7	TRBV5-1	NA	TGCGCCAGCAGCCCCCGAGCGGACAGGGTCTCCTACGAGCAGTACTTC	CASSPRADRVSYEQYF
TRBD1	TRBJ1-5	TRBV27	once	TGTGCCAGCAGGCCCATGGGACAGGGCAATCAGCCCCAGCATTTT	CASRPMGQGNQPQHF
NA	TRBJ2-7	TRBV7-9	NA	TGTGCCAGCAGCAAAAGAGGCCCAGACGATCCCTACGAGCAGTACTTC	CASSKRGPDDPYEQYF
TRBD1	TRBJ2-7	TRBV7-2	NA	TGTGCCAGCAGCTTCGACAGGGCGGGCTCCTACGAGCAGTACTTC	CASSFDRAGSYEQYF
NA	TRBJ2-3	TRBV6-1	NA	TGTGCCAGCAGGGCAAGAAGGGGGGGCCCAGATACGCAGTATTTT	CASRARRGGPDTQYF
NA	TRBJ2-2	TRBV4-2	few	TGTGCCAGCAGCCAAGAACTCACCGGGGAGCTGTTTTTT	CASSQELTGELFF
NA	TRBJ2-1	TRBV6-5	NA	TGTGCCACCAGGAGGGGCAGGGGGGATGAGCAGTTCTTC	CATRRGRGDEQFF
TRBD1	TRBJ1-2	TRBV5-4	NA	TGTGCCAGCAGCTTGCCGATAGGACAGGGGGGCTATGGCTACACCTTC	CASSLPIGQGGYGYTF
NA	TRBJ1-1	TRBV5-1	NA	TGCGCCAGCAGCTTGTCCCCGGAGGGCACTGAAGCTTTCTTT	CASSLSPEGTEAFF
TRBD1	TRBJ1-2	TRBV4-2	NA	TGTGCCAGCAGCCAACGCGGGACAGGGAAAGGCTACACCTTC	CASSQRGTGKGYTF
NA	TRBJ1-3	TRBV5-1	NA	TGCGCCAGCAGCTTGTCGTCAGGGGTCGGAAACACCATATATTTT	CASSLSSGVGNTIYF
TRBD1	TRBJ2-7	TRBV4-2	NA	TGTGCCAGCAGCCAGGCCACAGGGGACGAGCAGTACTTC	CASSQATGDEQYF
NA	TRBJ2-1	TRBV2	NA	TGTGCCAGCAGCCCCGACAGAAGCTCCTACAATGAGCAGTTCTTC	CASSPDRSSYNEQFF
TRBD1	TRBJ1-5	TRBV19	NA	TGTGCCAGTAGTGAGACAGGGAGCAATCAGCCCCAGCATTTT	CASSETGSNQPQHF
NA	TRBJ1-1	TRBV4-1	few	TGCGCCAGCAGCCAGCGGACAGCGGAGAACACTGAAGCTTTCTTT	CASSQRTAENTEAFF
TRBD2	TRBJ2-2	TRBV4-1	NA	TGCGCCAGCAGCAAAGTAACTAGCGGGATCAACACCGGGGAGCTGTTTTTT	CASSKVTSGINTGELFF
NA	TRBJ2-3	TRBV29-1	NA	TGCAGCGTTGGCAGGCGCAGCACAGATACGCAGTATTTT	CSVGRRSTDTQYF
TRBD1	TRBJ1-2	TRBV19	NA	TGTGCCAGTAGGAGGGACAGACCTTCCTATGGCTACGCCTTC	CASRRDRPSYGYAF
NA	TRBJ2-7	TRBV9	NA	TGTGCCAGCAGCGTATTTCCGGGGGACTACGAGCAGTACTTC	CASSVFPGDYEQYF
TRBD2	TRBJ2-3	TRBV6-1	NA	TGTGCCAGCAGTGTGACTAGCGGGGGGGGAGATACGCAGTATTTT	CASSVTSGGGDTQYF
TRBD2	TRBJ2-2	TRBV7-2	NA	TGTGCCAGCAGCTCGATAGAGAGGGACTACCACCGGGAGCTGTTTTTT	CASSSIERDYHRELFF